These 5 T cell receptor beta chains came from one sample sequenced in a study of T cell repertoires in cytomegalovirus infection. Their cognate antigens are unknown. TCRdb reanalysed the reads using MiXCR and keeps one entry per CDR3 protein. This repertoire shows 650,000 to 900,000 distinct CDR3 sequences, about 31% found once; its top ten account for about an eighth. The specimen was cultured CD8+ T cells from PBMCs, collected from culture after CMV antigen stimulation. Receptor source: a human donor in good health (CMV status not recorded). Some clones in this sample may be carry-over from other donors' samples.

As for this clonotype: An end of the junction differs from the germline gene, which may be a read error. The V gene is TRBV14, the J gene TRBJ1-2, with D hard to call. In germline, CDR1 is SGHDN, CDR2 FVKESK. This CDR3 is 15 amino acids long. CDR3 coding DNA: TGTGCCAGCAACCAAGTTTTCAGCTTTAACTATGGCTACACCTTC. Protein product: CASNQVFSFNYGYTF.

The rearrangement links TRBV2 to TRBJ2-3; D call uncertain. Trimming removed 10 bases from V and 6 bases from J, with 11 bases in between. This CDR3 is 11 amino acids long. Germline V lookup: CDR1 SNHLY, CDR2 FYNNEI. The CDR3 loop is CATKRADTQYF. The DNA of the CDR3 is TGTGCCACCAAAAGAGCGGATACGCAGTATTTT.

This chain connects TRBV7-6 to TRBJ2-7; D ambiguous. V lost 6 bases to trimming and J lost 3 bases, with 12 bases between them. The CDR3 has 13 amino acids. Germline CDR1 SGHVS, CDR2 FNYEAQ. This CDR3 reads CASRPGPHYEQYF. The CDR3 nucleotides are TGTGCCAGCAGGCCCGGGCCCCACTACGAGCAGTACTTC.

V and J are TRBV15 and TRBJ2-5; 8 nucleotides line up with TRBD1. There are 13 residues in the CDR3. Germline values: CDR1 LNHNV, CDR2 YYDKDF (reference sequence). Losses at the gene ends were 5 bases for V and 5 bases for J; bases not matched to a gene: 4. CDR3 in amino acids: CATSPWTGETQYF. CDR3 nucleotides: TGTGCCACCAGCCCTTGGACAGGGGAGACCCAGTACTTC.

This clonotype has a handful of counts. The CDR3 sequence is CASRAPGPYQPQHF. CDR3 sequence (DNA): TGCGCCAGCAGAGCACCGGGACCCTATCAGCCCCAGCATTTT. The genes are TRBV10-2 and TRBJ1-5; maybe TRBD1 (5 bases). The CDR3 loop spans 14 amino acids. Trimming left V 6 bases short and J 5 bases short, with 14 bases between. Per germline, CDR1 WSHSY and CDR2 SAAADI.